The rows below give T cell receptor beta chains drawn from one sample of a study of blood T cell repertoires in COVID-19. Libraries were prepared by immunoSEQ multiplex PCR; TCRdb keeps only in-frame clonotypes and omits some of them. This sample carries 200,000 or so clones, 80% to 90% of them seen once, and the ten largest clones take around 2.3%. The specimen sequenced was peripheral blood. The receptors originated from an older man with active or convalescent COVID-19. CDR3s include the opening cysteine and the closing phenylalanine or tryptophan. A D gene is named only where the DNA matches it firmly. Clone size is shown for a subset of rows, as once, few, many or a class of expanded clone.

cdr3_nt: TGTGCCAGCAGCATGCGGAGGTCTAGCACAGATACGCAGTATTTT
cdr3_aa: CASSMRRSSTDTQYF
j_call: TRBJ2-3
cdr3_length: 15
clone_size: -
d_call: -
v_call: TRBV21-1

cdr3_nt: TGTGCCAGCAGTGTGGGGGACAGGGGGTTAAGTGATCAGCCCCAGCATTTT
cdr3_aa: CASSVGDRGLSDQPQHF
j_call: TRBJ1-5
cdr3_length: 17
clone_size: -
d_call: TRBD1
v_call: TRBV2

cdr3_nt: TGCGCCAGCAGCCAAGAGTTACTAGCGGGGGGGCCCCGAGCTAAGGAGCAGTTCTTC
cdr3_aa: CASSQELLAGGPRAKEQFF
j_call: TRBJ2-1
cdr3_length: 19
clone_size: -
d_call: TRBD2
v_call: TRBV4-3

cdr3_nt: TGTGCCACCTGGACAAACCACGGGGAGCTGTTTTTT
cdr3_aa: CATWTNHGELFF
j_call: TRBJ2-2
cdr3_length: 12
clone_size: -
d_call: -
v_call: TRBV19

cdr3_nt: TGTGCCAGCTCACCACCATCAGGGCAGAATGAAGCTTTCTTT
cdr3_aa: CASSPPSGQNEAFF
j_call: TRBJ1-1
cdr3_length: 14
clone_size: -
d_call: -
v_call: TRBV18

cdr3_nt: TGTGCCAGCAGCTTCGACAGCACCTACGAGCAGTACTTC
cdr3_aa: CASSFDSTYEQYF
j_call: TRBJ2-7
cdr3_length: 13
clone_size: -
d_call: -
v_call: TRBV5-6

cdr3_nt: TGCGCCAGCAGAATTGGGACTATCAATGAGCAGTTCTTC
cdr3_aa: CASRIGTINEQFF
j_call: TRBJ2-1
cdr3_length: 13
clone_size: -
d_call: TRBD2
v_call: TRBV5-1

cdr3_nt: TGTGCCAGCAGCAGGGGGCTTGGTTATGGCTACACCTTC
cdr3_aa: CASSRGLGYGYTF
j_call: TRBJ1-2
cdr3_length: 13
clone_size: -
d_call: TRBD1
v_call: TRBV25-1

cdr3_nt: TGTGCCAGCTCACCGTCAAGCGCGGAGACCCAGTACTTC
cdr3_aa: CASSPSSAETQYF
j_call: TRBJ2-5
cdr3_length: 13
clone_size: -
d_call: -
v_call: TRBV18

cdr3_nt: TGTGCCAGCAGCTTGGGACAGAATCAGCCCCAGCATTTT
cdr3_aa: CASSLGQNQPQHF
j_call: TRBJ1-5
cdr3_length: 13
clone_size: -
d_call: TRBD1
v_call: TRBV7-6

cdr3_nt: TGTGCCAGTACCAACTTGGGACAGCTCGCAACTAATGAAAAACTGTTTTTT
cdr3_aa: CASTNLGQLATNEKLFF
j_call: TRBJ1-4
cdr3_length: 17
clone_size: -
d_call: TRBD1
v_call: TRBV19

cdr3_nt: TGTGCCACCAGTGAAGCCAGGTTTCCCTACGAGCAGTACTTC
cdr3_aa: CATSEARFPYEQYF
j_call: TRBJ2-7
cdr3_length: 14
clone_size: -
d_call: -
v_call: TRBV24-1

cdr3_nt: TGTGCCATCGGGACAGATTACGAGCAGTACTTC
cdr3_aa: CAIGTDYEQYF
j_call: TRBJ2-7
cdr3_length: 11
clone_size: -
d_call: TRBD1
v_call: TRBV10-3

cdr3_nt: TGCAGCGTTGCGCGGACAGGGGGTTACGGGAACACTGAAGCTTTCTTT
cdr3_aa: CSVARTGGYGNTEAFF
j_call: TRBJ1-1
cdr3_length: 16
clone_size: once
d_call: TRBD1
v_call: TRBV29-1

cdr3_nt: TGTGCCAGCAGCCCCTCGGGGGGGGGCTCCTACGAGCAGTACTTC
cdr3_aa: CASSPSGGGSYEQYF
j_call: TRBJ2-7
cdr3_length: 15
clone_size: -
d_call: TRBD2
v_call: TRBV11-2

cdr3_nt: TGCAGCGTGCGGACTAGCGGGAGGGCGACGTACGAGCAGTACTTC
cdr3_aa: CSVRTSGRATYEQYF
j_call: TRBJ2-7
cdr3_length: 15
clone_size: once
d_call: TRBD2
v_call: TRBV29-1

cdr3_nt: TGTGCCAGCACCCCGTTAGCAACTAATGAAAAACTGTTTTTT
cdr3_aa: CASTPLATNEKLFF
j_call: TRBJ1-4
cdr3_length: 14
clone_size: -
d_call: -
v_call: TRBV28

cdr3_nt: TGTGCCAGCAGTTACATGGGGGGTCTTGTAGGCTACACCTTC
cdr3_aa: CASSYMGGLVGYTF
j_call: TRBJ1-2
cdr3_length: 14
clone_size: -
d_call: -
v_call: TRBV6-5

cdr3_nt: TGTGCCAGCTCAGCCAACAGGCAAGAGACCCAGTACTTC
cdr3_aa: CASSANRQETQYF
j_call: TRBJ2-5
cdr3_length: 13
clone_size: -
d_call: -
v_call: TRBV18

cdr3_nt: TGTGCCATCAGTGAGGAGGGGGAGTACCCGGACTCATACGAGCAGTACTTC
cdr3_aa: CAISEEGEYPDSYEQYF
j_call: TRBJ2-7
cdr3_length: 17
clone_size: -
d_call: -
v_call: TRBV10-3

cdr3_nt: TGTGCCAGCAGTGAAGCAGGGGGCAAGGGTGAAGCTTTCTTT
cdr3_aa: CASSEAGGKGEAFF
j_call: TRBJ1-1
cdr3_length: 14
clone_size: -
d_call: TRBD1
v_call: TRBV6-1

cdr3_nt: TGCGCCAGCAGCTCTGACAGGGACGAGCAGTACTTC
cdr3_aa: CASSSDRDEQYF
j_call: TRBJ2-7
cdr3_length: 12
clone_size: -
d_call: TRBD1
v_call: TRBV5-1

cdr3_nt: TGTGCCAGCAGCTTTGGACAGGGGGTCGAAAAACTGTTTTTT
cdr3_aa: CASSFGQGVEKLFF
j_call: TRBJ1-4
cdr3_length: 14
clone_size: few
d_call: TRBD1
v_call: TRBV7-9

cdr3_nt: TGTGCCAGCAGCCTGAGGACAATGGGGAGCACAGATACGCAGTATTTT
cdr3_aa: CASSLRTMGSTDTQYF
j_call: TRBJ2-3
cdr3_length: 16
clone_size: -
d_call: -
v_call: TRBV5-4

cdr3_nt: TGCGCCAGCAGCGCCCAGGGGACAGGGTTGACGATAGCCAAAAACATTCAGTACTTC
cdr3_aa: CASSAQGTGLTIAKNIQYF
j_call: TRBJ2-4
cdr3_length: 19
clone_size: -
d_call: TRBD1
v_call: TRBV5-1

cdr3_nt: TGTGCCAGCAGTTTAACTAGCCGAATCGAACAAGAGACCCAGTACTTC
cdr3_aa: CASSLTSRIEQETQYF
j_call: TRBJ2-5
cdr3_length: 16
clone_size: once
d_call: -
v_call: TRBV28

cdr3_nt: TGTGCCAGCACTCCAGATACTAGGGGAACAGGGGGAGGATTAAGCAATCAGCCCCAGCATTTT
cdr3_aa: CASTPDTRGTGGGLSNQPQHF
j_call: TRBJ1-5
cdr3_length: 21
clone_size: -
d_call: TRBD1
v_call: TRBV27

cdr3_nt: TGCGCCAGCAGCACCGGACTTTCCCCAGAGACCCAGTACTTC
cdr3_aa: CASSTGLSPETQYF
j_call: TRBJ2-5
cdr3_length: 14
clone_size: -
d_call: -
v_call: TRBV5-1

cdr3_nt: TGTGCCAGCAGCACAAAACGACTAGCGGGGGACTACGAGCAGTACTTC
cdr3_aa: CASSTKRLAGDYEQYF
j_call: TRBJ2-7
cdr3_length: 16
clone_size: -
d_call: -
v_call: TRBV21-1

cdr3_nt: TGTGCCACCGACCAACGTCAGGGGCGAGCAGATACGCAGTATTTT
cdr3_aa: CATDQRQGRADTQYF
j_call: TRBJ2-3
cdr3_length: 15
clone_size: -
d_call: -
v_call: TRBV28

cdr3_nt: TGTGCCAGTAGGACAGGGGTCTTTAGCAATCAGCCCCAGCATTTT
cdr3_aa: CASRTGVFSNQPQHF
j_call: TRBJ1-5
cdr3_length: 15
clone_size: -
d_call: TRBD1
v_call: TRBV19

cdr3_nt: TGTGCCAGTAGTACCCGGGACATTTCACCCCTCCACTTT
cdr3_aa: CASSTRDISPLHF
j_call: TRBJ1-6
cdr3_length: 13
clone_size: once
d_call: -
v_call: TRBV19

cdr3_nt: TGCGCCAGCAGCCAAATATTGTCCAGGGTGTCCTACGAGCAGTACTTC
cdr3_aa: CASSQILSRVSYEQYF
j_call: TRBJ2-7
cdr3_length: 16
clone_size: once
d_call: -
v_call: TRBV4-1

cdr3_nt: TGCGCCAGCAGCTTCCGAGGGACCGGGGAGCTGTTTTTT
cdr3_aa: CASSFRGTGELFF
j_call: TRBJ2-2
cdr3_length: 13
clone_size: -
d_call: -
v_call: TRBV5-1

cdr3_nt: TGTGCCAGCAGTGTTTTGCGGGAGCCCTCCAAAAACATTCAGTACTTC
cdr3_aa: CASSVLREPSKNIQYF
j_call: TRBJ2-4
cdr3_length: 16
clone_size: -
d_call: TRBD2
v_call: TRBV6-4

cdr3_nt: TGTGCCAGCAGCTCCCAGGAATACTCCTACGAGCAGTACTTC
cdr3_aa: CASSSQEYSYEQYF
j_call: TRBJ2-7
cdr3_length: 14
clone_size: -
d_call: -
v_call: TRBV7-9

cdr3_nt: TGTGCCAGCAGTTTAAGTCGGCAAGAGACCCAGTACTTC
cdr3_aa: CASSLSRQETQYF
j_call: TRBJ2-5
cdr3_length: 13
clone_size: -
d_call: -
v_call: TRBV12-3/TRBV12-4

cdr3_nt: TGCACCGAACCGGGACACCGGGTTTTGTATTTT
cdr3_aa: CTEPGHRVLYF
j_call: TRBJ1-3
cdr3_length: 11
clone_size: -
d_call: -
v_call: TRBV20-1

cdr3_nt: TGTGCCAGCAGCTCACTAGCGGGAGAGGACATTCAGTACTTC
cdr3_aa: CASSSLAGEDIQYF
j_call: TRBJ2-4
cdr3_length: 14
clone_size: few
d_call: TRBD2
v_call: TRBV5-6

cdr3_nt: TGTGCCAGCAGTTATGCCTCAGATTCTACGCAGTATTTT
cdr3_aa: CASSYASDSTQYF
j_call: TRBJ2-3
cdr3_length: 13
clone_size: -
d_call: -
v_call: TRBV6-5

cdr3_nt: TGTGCCAGCAGCCAAGCCCCACAGGATGGCTACACCTTC
cdr3_aa: CASSQAPQDGYTF
j_call: TRBJ1-2
cdr3_length: 13
clone_size: -
d_call: -
v_call: TRBV3-1/TRBV3-2

cdr3_nt: TGTGCCAGCAGCTCGGGACAAATCTATGGCTACACCTTC
cdr3_aa: CASSSGQIYGYTF
j_call: TRBJ1-2
cdr3_length: 13
clone_size: -
d_call: -
v_call: TRBV7-9

cdr3_nt: TGTGCCAGCTCACCACCTCCAGCGGGGTACAATGAGCAGTTCTTC
cdr3_aa: CASSPPPAGYNEQFF
j_call: TRBJ2-1
cdr3_length: 15
clone_size: -
d_call: TRBD2
v_call: TRBV18

cdr3_nt: TGCGCCAGCAGCTTGACACAGAGCTCCTACAATGAGCAGTTCTTC
cdr3_aa: CASSLTQSSYNEQFF
j_call: TRBJ2-1
cdr3_length: 15
clone_size: -
d_call: -
v_call: TRBV5-1

cdr3_nt: TGTGCTAGTGGTATTCCCCCGGGACAGGCTAACTATGGCTACACCTTC
cdr3_aa: CASGIPPGQANYGYTF
j_call: TRBJ1-2
cdr3_length: 16
clone_size: -
d_call: TRBD1
v_call: TRBV12-5

cdr3_nt: TGCAGCGCCCAGGACAGATTTAATGAAAAACTGTTTTTT
cdr3_aa: CSAQDRFNEKLFF
j_call: TRBJ1-4
cdr3_length: 13
clone_size: once
d_call: -
v_call: TRBV29-1

cdr3_nt: TGTGCCAGCAGCTTTCGTACTACGTACAATGAGCAGTTCTTC
cdr3_aa: CASSFRTTYNEQFF
j_call: TRBJ2-1
cdr3_length: 14
clone_size: -
d_call: -
v_call: TRBV7-9

cdr3_nt: TGTGCCAGCAGCGATTTTCGGAGAAAAGAGACCCAGTACTTC
cdr3_aa: CASSDFRRKETQYF
j_call: TRBJ2-5
cdr3_length: 14
clone_size: -
d_call: -
v_call: TRBV11-2

cdr3_nt: TGCGCCAGCAGCTTGGACAGGGCCCGCACAGATACGCAGTATTTT
cdr3_aa: CASSLDRARTDTQYF
j_call: TRBJ2-3
cdr3_length: 15
clone_size: -
d_call: -
v_call: TRBV5-1

cdr3_nt: TGTGCCAGCAGGACGCAGGGGTCCTACAATGAGCAGTTCTTC
cdr3_aa: CASRTQGSYNEQFF
j_call: TRBJ2-1
cdr3_length: 14
clone_size: few
d_call: -
v_call: TRBV6-5